One and the same sample provided the 19 T cell receptor beta chains below, sequenced in a study of OX40 agonist ivuxolimab in advanced cancers. Here immunoSEQ multiplex PCR was the method, and the copy in TCRdb shows in-frame clones only, minus some. The sample has around 50,000 clones; approximately 90% are singletons. Specimen: CD4+ or CD8+ T cells sorted from blood, collected in a trial of the OX40 agonist ivuxolimab. Receptor source: an adult with an advanced solid tumor such as melanoma, head and neck, liver or kidney cancer.

The chain joins TRBV5-1 to TRBJ2-7; TRBD1 agrees at 9 bases. The CDR3 is 15 amino acids. From germline, CDR1 is SGHRS and CDR2 YFSETQ. Unmatched junction bases numbered 8, after V lost 4 bases and J lost 3 bases. The chain's CDR3 is CASSEGQGILYEQYF. CDR3 nucleotide sequence: TGCGCCAGCAGCGAGGGACAGGGTATTCTCTACGAGCAGTACTTC.

The J gene is TRBJ1-5, the V gene TRBV19; 8 bases align to TRBD1. The CDR3 has 16 residues. Germline trimming cut 5 bases from V and 0 bases from J; bases unmatched to any gene: 6. The germline V gene has CDR1 LNHDA and CDR2 SQIVND (reference sequence). Here the CDR3 reads CASSSRQGYSNQPQHF. The DNA of the CDR3 is TGTGCCAGTAGTTCCCGACAGGGGTATAGCAATCAGCCCCAGCATTTT. The entire variable domain, with the rest obtained from reference TRBV19 and TRBJ1-5, is as follows: DGGITQSPKYLFRKEGQNVTLSCEQNLNHDAMYWYRQDPGQGLRLIYYSQIVNDFQKGDIAEGYSVSREKKESFPLTVTSAQKNPTAFYLCASSSRQGYSNQPQHFGDGTRLSIL.

V gene TRBV7-2 combines with J gene TRBJ1-1; a possible D gene is TRBD1 (5 bases). The CDR3 has 12 residues. The ends were cut back, 0 bases at V and 11 bases at J, with 10 bases in the middle. CDR1 SGHTA and CDR2 FQGNSA come from the germline V gene. Written as DNA, the CDR3 is TGTGCCAGCAGCTTAGCGGCAGGGAGGGCTTTCTTT. It encodes CASSLAAGRAFF. The full variable domain, its missing parts supplied by reference TRBV7-2 and TRBJ1-1, is GAGVSQSPSNKVTEKGKDVELRCDPISGHTALYWYRQSLGQGLEFLIYFQGNSAPDKSGLPSDRFSAERTGGSVSTLTIQRTQQEDSAVYLCASSLAAGRAFFGQGTRLTVV.

V usage is TRBV27 and J usage is TRBJ2-5; 8 nucleotides align to TRBD1. Judging by the DNA end, TRBJ2-7 fits better; the J call may be wrong. Germline V gene lookup returns CDR1 MNHEY and CDR2 SMNVEV (reference sequence). This CDR3 has 15 amino acids. For the CDR3, the DNA is TGTGCCAGCAGTTCCCAGGGGGCCCTTTACTACGAGCAGTACTTC. Translated: CASSSQGALYYEQYF.

Notes on this clone: At one end, the junction sequence differs from germline, possibly due to a read error. V is TRBV2 and J is TRBJ2-2; D is perhaps TRBD1 (6 bases). Germline CDR1 reads SNHLY; CDR2 reads FYNNEI. The CDR3 spans 14 residues. This CDR3 is CASSKDRNIGELFF. Here the CDR3 DNA reads TGTGCCAGCAGCAAGGACAGAAACATCGGGGAGCTGTTTTTT.

The chain links TRBV6-5 to TRBJ2-1; D perhaps matches TRBD1 (6 bases). Trimming stripped 6 bases from V and 6 bases from J, with 12 bases between. The CDR3 sequence is 13 residues long. The germline V gene has CDR1 MNHEY and CDR2 SVGAGI. DNA for the CDR3: TGTGCCAGCAGCCTACTACAGGGCAATGAGCAGTTCTTC. Residues: CASSLLQGNEQFF.

The chain is built from TRBV7-9 and TRBJ2-7; either TRBD1 or TRBD2 may supply D (6 bases each). The CDR3 sequence is 15 residues long. Trimming pared 0 bases from V and 1 base from J, leaving 10 bases between. The germline gives CDR1 SEHNR, CDR2 FQNEAQ (reference sequence). The chain's CDR3 is CASSLAEGGSYEQYF. Written as DNA, the CDR3 is TGTGCCAGCAGCTTAGCGGAGGGGGGTTCCTACGAGCAGTACTTC.

This clone has a single count. The CDR3 region has the DNA TGTGCCAGCAGCTTTAACGCGGGGGGAGCGAACACTGAAGCTTTCTTT. Protein product: CASSFNAGGANTEAFF. The rearrangement uses TRBV11-2 and TRBJ1-1; maybe TRBD1 (5 bases). The germline gives CDR1 SGHAT, CDR2 FQNNGV. The CDR3 spans 16 residues. V lost 3 bases, J lost 1 base, and 15 bases lay in between.

The chain couples TRBV6-5 to TRBJ2-7; TRBD2 is a possible D gene (6 bases). This CDR3 spans 16 amino acids. The ends were cut back, 4 bases at V and 2 bases at J, with 18 bases in the middle. Per the germline V gene, CDR1 is MNHEY and CDR2 is SVGAGI. The CDR3 loop reads CASSSTAGLLTYEQYF. CDR3 nucleotides: TGTGCCAGCAGTTCCACGGCGGGATTATTAACCTACGAGCAGTACTTC.

V and J are TRBV7-9 and TRBJ2-1; D uncertain. The length of the CDR3 is 12 residues. Trimming cost V 3 bases and J 6 bases, with 6 bases left between them. The germline CDR1 and CDR2 sequences are SEHNR and FQNEAQ (reference sequence). The CDR3 DNA is TGTGCCAGCAGCTTTCTCGGCAATGAGCAGTTCTTC. Amino acid sequence: CASSFLGNEQFF. Based on the CDR3 plus reference TRBV7-9 and TRBJ2-1, the full variable domain is DTGVSQNPRHKITKRGQNVTFRCDPISEHNRLYWYRQTLGQGPEFLTYFQNEAQLEKSRLLSDRFSAERPKGSFSTLEIQRTEQGDSAMYLCASSFLGNEQFFGPGTRLTVL.

This chain uses TRBV23-1 with TRBJ2-1, with 8 bases fitting TRBD2. TRBV23-1 is an ORF for which the function is uncertain. With V trimmed by 5 bases and J by 7 bases, 7 bases remained unmatched. This CDR3 spans 14 amino acids. For the CDR3, the DNA is TGCGCCAGCAGTATGCGGGGGGCCGGAAATGAGCAGTTCTTC. Its translation: CASSMRGAGNEQFF.

The chain links TRBV7-3 to TRBJ2-3; 11 bases fit TRBD1. Germline CDR1 reads SGHTA; CDR2 reads FQGTGA. The trim removed 4 bases at V and 4 bases at J, leaving 1 base unmatched. The CDR3 is 14 amino acids. CDR3 region: CASSSGQGADTQYF. In nucleotides, the CDR3 is TGTGCCAGCAGCTCGGGACAGGGGGCAGATACGCAGTATTTT. The full variable domain, completed using reference TRBV7-3 and TRBJ2-3, is GAGVSQTPSNKVTEKGKYVELRCDPISGHTALYWYRQSLGQGPEFLIYFQGTGAADDSGLPNDRFFAVRPEGSVSTLKIQRTERGDSAVYLCASSSGQGADTQYFGPGTRLTVL.

In this sample, this clone turned up a few times. The chain carries TRBV6-5 and TRBJ2-2, with 9 positions matching TRBD2. The CDR3 has 15 amino acids. The V gene end was trimmed by 5 bases and the J gene end by 7 bases; junction bases not matched to a gene: 8. Germline values: CDR1 MNHEY, CDR2 SVGAGI. The CDR3: CASSPPSGVGGELFF. As DNA, the CDR3 is TGTGCCAGCAGTCCACCTAGCGGGGTGGGCGGGGAGCTGTTTTTT.

This clone has just one count. J is TRBJ2-2 and V is TRBV4-2; weak D call: TRBD1 (6 bases). This CDR3 is 17 amino acids long. The germline V and J ends were trimmed by 1 base and 0 bases, with 12 bases remaining between them. Germline loops: CDR1 LGHNA, CDR2 YNFKEQ. Written as DNA, the CDR3 is TGTGCCAGCAGCCAAGTTGGGGGCATAACGAACACCGGGGAGCTGTTTTTT. Amino acids: CASSQVGGITNTGELFF.

This clone appeared once. V usage is TRBV14 and J usage is TRBJ1-1, with 8 nucleotides matching TRBD1. CDR1 is SGHDN and CDR2 is FVKESK in the germline V gene. The CDR3 loop spans 14 amino acids. Germline trimming cut 4 bases from V and 5 bases from J; bases unmatched to any gene: 6. The CDR3 DNA follows: TGTGCCAGCAGCCCTGACAGGGGCCGAACTGAAGCTTTCTTT. Translating it yields CASSPDRGRTEAFF. The whole variable domain, remainder taken from reference TRBV14 and TRBJ1-1, is EAGVTQFPSHSVIEKGQTVTLRCDPISGHDNLYWYRRVMGKEIKFLLHFVKESKQDESGMPNNRFLAERTGGTYSTLKVQPAELEDSGVYFCASSPDRGRTEAFFGQGTRLTVV.

The CDR3 sequence: CASQAAGVQETQYF. The CDR3 region has the DNA TGTGCCAGCCAGGCCGCGGGGGTCCAAGAGACCCAGTACTTC. The V call is TRBV10-3, the J call TRBJ2-5, with TRBD2 matching over 7 bases. V lost 10 bases and J lost 1; bases outside the gene matches: 9. This CDR3 is 14 amino acids long. Germline V CDR1 and CDR2: ENHRY, SYGVKD.

The CDR3 region is CASLDGNSYEQYF. The CDR3 DNA reads as TGTGCCAGCTTGGACGGCAACTCCTACGAGCAGTACTTC. The gene calls are TRBV6-1 and TRBJ2-7; the D is unclear. The germline CDR1 and CDR2 sequences are MNHNS and SASEGT. This CDR3 has 13 residues. Trimming pared 8 bases from V and 0 bases from J, leaving 11 bases between.

J is TRBJ2-1 and V is TRBV7-9, with D perhaps TRBD1 (6 bases). Trimming removed 5 bases at V and 8 bases at J, with 16 bases between. The length of the CDR3 is 14 residues. Germline CDR1 and CDR2: SEHNR and FQNEAQ (reference sequence). CDR3: CASSTVQGSYEQFF. In DNA form, the CDR3 reads TGTGCCAGCAGCACTGTACAGGGCAGCTATGAGCAGTTCTTC. Full variable domain (remainder filled in from reference TRBV7-9 and TRBJ2-1): DTGVSQNPRHKITKRGQNVTFRCDPISEHNRLYWYRQTLGQGPEFLTYFQNEAQLEKSRLLSDRFSAERPKGSFSTLEIQRTEQGDSAMYLCASSTVQGSYEQFFGPGTRLTVL.

The V gene is TRBV9, the J gene TRBJ2-1; D call uncertain. V was trimmed by 4 bases and J by 3 bases, leaving 5 bases between them. Looked up from germline, CDR1 is SGDLS and CDR2 is YYNGEE. This CDR3 region has 12 residues. The CDR3 loop reads CASSRGYNEQFF. The CDR3 DNA reads as TGTGCCAGCAGCCGCGGCTACAATGAGCAGTTCTTC.